The subject of this entry is one T cell receptor beta chain. This sample is part of a study of shared clonotypes between healthy human individuals. The CDR3 runs 14 residues. CDR1 SSHAT and CDR2 FNYEAQ come from the germline V gene (reference sequence). V was cut by 0 bases and J by 0 bases, with 2 bases left in between. Replicate sorted-subset PCRs were loaded with around 200 ng DNA, 29,000 or so T cell genomes. Clones were read by immunoSEQ multiplex PCR, and TCRdb kept only the in-frame ones, dropping some. The sample includes around 1.4 million clones, around 98.5% of them seen just once. This TCR was sampled from a man aged 30-40 years in good health. V usage is TRBV7-7 and J usage is TRBJ2-2; D remains unclear. The sequencing input was naive CD4+ T cells sorted from blood. The subset: CD45RA+ positively selected. The CDR3, as DNA: TGTGCCAGCAGCTTAGCCGCGAACACCGGGGAGCTGTTTTTT. Amino acid sequence: CASSLAANTGELFF.